A single sample gave rise to the 9 T cell receptor beta chains below, sequenced in a study of CD8 T cells in ankylosing spondylitis. TCRdb reprocessed the 5' RACE reads via MiXCR and lists one record per CDR3 protein. The data hold about 270,000 distinct CDR3 sequences, with 32% observed a single time. Sequenced input: blood, either unsorted or a sorted T cell fraction (not recorded which). These receptors all stem from a male donor with ankylosing spondylitis or in good health (not recorded which).

V and J are TRBV20-1 and TRBJ1-2, with 7 bases that match TRBD1. V lost 8 bases and J lost 6; bases outside the gene matches: 18. Germline loops: CDR1 DFQATT, CDR2 SNEGSKA (reference sequence). This CDR3 spans 15 amino acids. This CDR3 reads CSSLILGTERDGYTF. Here the CDR3 DNA reads TGCAGTTCTCTTATCCTCGGGACAGAGAGAGATGGCTACACCTTC.

The rearrangement uses TRBV6-5 and TRBJ2-6; D is perhaps TRBD1 or TRBD2 (7 bases each). Germline assignment: CDR1 MNHEY and CDR2 SVGAGI. Between the trimmed V and J ends, which lost 4 bases and 2 bases, there was a span of 9 bases. The CDR3 sequence is 15 residues long. The CDR3 DNA reads TGTGCCAGCAGTTCAGGGGGGGCTGGGGCCAACGTCCTGACTTTC. Protein product: CASSSGGAGANVLTF.

This chain links TRBV29-1 with TRBJ2-3, with a weak D call TRBD1 (6 bases). The CDR3 runs 12 residues. CDR1 is SQVTM, CDR2 ANQGSEA, per germline. Trimming removed 6 bases at V and 6 bases at J, with 13 bases between. DNA for the CDR3: TGCAGCGTATACAGGGTTGGCGATACGCAGTATTTT. Translating it yields CSVYRVGDTQYF.

This clonotype showed up just a few times. The rearrangement links TRBV7-2 to TRBJ2-7; 7 bases match TRBD1. V gave up 1 base and J gave up 2 bases; unmatched junction bases: 5. The length of the CDR3 is 15 residues. Germline-derived CDR1 and CDR2 are SGHTA and FQGNSA. The CDR3 region has the DNA TGTGCCAGCAGCTTAGGACAGGGACCCGCCTACGAGCAGTACTTC. It codes for CASSLGQGPAYEQYF.

This clonotype was detected ten times or more. This chain connects TRBV20-1 to TRBJ1-5, with D perhaps matching TRBD1 (5 bases). Germline V lookup: CDR1 DFQATT, CDR2 SNEGSKA (reference sequence). The ends were cut back, 6 bases at V and 0 bases at J, with 12 bases in the middle. This CDR3 has 14 amino acids. CDR3 in amino acids: CSALDSYSNQPQHF. The CDR3 DNA is TGCAGTGCCTTAGACAGTTATAGCAATCAGCCCCAGCATTTT.

This chain links TRBV7-8 with TRBJ2-3; 7 positions match TRBD2. Germline lookup yields CDR1 SGHVS and CDR2 FQNEAQ. This CDR3 is built from 16 residues. J was trimmed by 6 bases and V by 2 bases; bases with no gene match: 11. The CDR3 spells CASSLLAGEREDTQYF. CDR3 DNA: TGTGCCAGCAGCTTACTCGCGGGGGAACGCGAGGATACGCAGTATTTT.

V usage is TRBV5-1 and J usage is TRBJ1-6, with D maybe TRBD1 (6 bases). Per the germline V gene, CDR1 is SGHRS and CDR2 is YFSETQ. CDR3 length equals 17 residues. Trimming took off 3 bases at V and 5 bases at J, with 18 bases between the two ends. This chain's CDR3 is CASSSLGGGADNSPLHF. CDR3 nucleotide sequence: TGCGCCAGCAGCTCCCTCGGGGGGGGCGCGGATAATTCACCCCTCCACTTT.

The chain employs TRBV18 and TRBJ1-2, with D possibly matching TRBD1 (5 bases). Germline V gives CDR1 KGHSH, CDR2 LQKENI. CDR3 length: 14 residues. Between the trimmed V and J ends, which lost 2 bases and 6 bases, there was a span of 13 bases. The DNA for the CDR3 is TGTGCCAGCTCACCAATCTCAGGGTATGATGGCTACACCTTC. Protein sequence: CASSPISGYDGYTF.

The chain links TRBV4-1 to TRBJ2-3, with D perhaps TRBD1 (6 bases). V shed 3 bases and J shed 1 base, with 14 bases lying between them. This CDR3 comprises 16 residues. Germline V gene sequence: CDR1 MGHRA, CDR2 YSYEKL. CDR3 DNA sequence: TGCGCCAGCAGCCACTCCAGGGGTTTCGGCACAGATACGCAGTATTTT. This translates into CASSHSRGFGTDTQYF.